The present TCR beta chain was sequenced within a study of naive and memory T cell subsets. Treatment described: skin biopsy from PPD injection site in Mantoux-positive individual. An oligonucleotide containing a UMI was ligated to the 3' end of TCR cDNA. Germline loops: CDR1 MDHEN, CDR2 SYDVKM. This CDR3 region has 13 residues. Trimming left V 6 bases short and J 4 bases short, with 12 bases between. In its sample, this clonotype was seen many times. The SP2 primer and nested alpha and beta constant region primers amplified ligated cDNA in four rounds. TCRdb called the UMI-ligation and nested PCR reads again in MiXCR, with one record for every CDR3 protein. The sample includes roughly 14,000 distinct CDR3 sequences, around 5.5% of them seen just once.

The chain combines TRBV28 with TRBJ2-5; D is tentatively TRBD1 or TRBD2 (6 bases each). The sequencing here drew on skin, taken from a tuberculin skin test site. This receptor was taken from an adult in good health. CDR3 region: CASRIQGGETQYF. In nucleotides, the CDR3 is TGTGCCAGCAGGATACAGGGAGGAGAGACCCAGTACTTC.